This T cell receptor beta chain was identified in a study of T cell clonality in common variable immunodeficiency. Overall study results and limits: T cell subpopulation sequencing would be needed to explain CVID clonality. Shared TCRbeta clones were fewer between CVID subjects than controls. In common variable immunodeficiency, TCR beta chains reportedly carried fewer deletions and N-nucleotide insertions.

Of CVID subjects, about 15 were female and around 27 male, mean age approximately 41. No CVID subject was ill or on immunomodulatory drugs when sampled. Remarks on this clone: Its antigen is not known. From the germline J gene comes the end of the CDR3, since the read stops 3 residues before it.

Sequenced by immunoSEQ multiplex PCR; TCRdb stores in-frame clones only, minus some. There are 7,000 to 9,000 clones in the sample, none observed a single time. The length of the CDR3 is 14 residues. V dropped 6 bases and J dropped 2; count of bases not matched to a gene: 6. Germline assignment: CDR1 MNHEY and CDR2 SVGEGT. Sequenced: peripheral blood mononuclear cells. The gene calls are TRBV6-2 or TRBV6-3 and TRBJ2-7; 8 positions match TRBD2. The clonotype was recovered from a human donor with common variable immunodeficiency. This chain's CDR3 is CASSGGLVPYEQYF. The sequenced part of the CDR3 DNA is TGTGCCAGCAGCGGGGGACTAGTACCCTACGAG.